This T cell receptor (beta chain) is from a study of identical twins. Whole-study findings and limits: One should note that invariant MAIT and iNKT cells could partly confound zero-insertion analyses.

Each CDR3 protein is one row after TCRdb ran MiXCR on the 5' RACE reads. The data hold roughly 250,000 distinct CDR3 sequences, with over 12% observed a single time. There are 15 residues in the CDR3. The V end was cut by 7 bases, the J end by 5 bases, with 18 bases between. Points on this clonotype: Its antigen is as yet unknown.

This chain joins TRBV12-3 or TRBV12-4 and TRBJ1-5; tentative D call: TRBD1 (5 bases). The sequence was collected from a woman between 18 and 29 years old in good health. The sequenced sample was memory (CD45RO+) T cells sorted from blood. The CDR3 coding sequence is TGTGCCAGCAAGGGGTCCTGGTGGGGTCATCAGCCCCAGCATTTT. Translation: CASKGSWWGHQPQHF.